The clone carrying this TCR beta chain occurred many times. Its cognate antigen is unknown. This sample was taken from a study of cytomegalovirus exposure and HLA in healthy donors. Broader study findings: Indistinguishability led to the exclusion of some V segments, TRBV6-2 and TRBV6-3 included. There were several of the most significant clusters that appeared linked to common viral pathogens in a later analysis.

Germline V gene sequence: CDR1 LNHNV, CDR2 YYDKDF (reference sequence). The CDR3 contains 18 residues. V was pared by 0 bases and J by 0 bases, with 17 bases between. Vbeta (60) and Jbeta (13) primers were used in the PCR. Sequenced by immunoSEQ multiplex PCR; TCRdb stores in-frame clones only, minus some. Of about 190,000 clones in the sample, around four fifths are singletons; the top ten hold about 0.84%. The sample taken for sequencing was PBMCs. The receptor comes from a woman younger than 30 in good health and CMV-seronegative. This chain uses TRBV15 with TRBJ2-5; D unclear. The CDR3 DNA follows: TGTGCCACCAGCAGAGATGCCCTGTCAGCGCTGTACCAAGAGACCCAGTACTTC. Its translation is CATSRDALSALYQETQYF.